Following are 17 T cell receptor beta chains from one sample sequenced in a study of T cell responses to AZD1222 COVID-19 vaccine. Using immunoSEQ multiplex PCR, the repertoire was profiled, and TCRdb retains in-frame clones only, with some absent. This sample yields about 110,000 clones, of which just under 95% are seen a single time; almost 2.5% belongs to the top ten. Material: peripheral blood, obtained 28 days after the second AZD1222 dose. The receptors here all came from an adult who received the AZD1222 COVID-19 vaccine.

This chain uses TRBV11-2 with TRBJ1-5; no reliable D call. Trimming removed 2 bases at V and 0 bases at J, with 2 bases between. The V gene's germline CDR1 is SGHAT and CDR2 FQNNGV. The CDR3 length is 13 residues. In nucleotides, the CDR3 is TGTGCCAGCAGCTTATTTAGCAATCAGCCCCAGCATTTT. Amino acids: CASSLFSNQPQHF. Supplemented by reference TRBV11-2 and TRBJ1-5, the full variable domain reads EAGVAQSPRYKIIEKRQSVAFWCNPISGHATLYWYQQILGQGPKLLIQFQNNGVVDDSQLPKDRFSAERLKGVDSTLKIQPAKLEDSAVYLCASSLFSNQPQHFGDGTRLSIL.

The chain links TRBV4-2 to TRBJ2-7, with D perhaps TRBD2 (5 bases). V lost 4 bases and J lost 3, with 13 bases in between. The CDR3 is made up of 14 amino acids. CDR1 LGHNA and CDR2 YNFKEQ come from the germline V gene. The CDR3 loop reads CASSPMRRVYEQYF. In nucleotides, the CDR3 is TGTGCCAGCAGCCCAATGAGGCGGGTCTACGAGCAGTACTTC.

The chain joins TRBV28 to TRBJ2-7; D unclear. This CDR3 is 13 amino acids long. In germline, CDR1 is MDHEN, CDR2 SYDVKM. V lost 1 base and J 2 bases, leaving 6 bases between the germline ends. The CDR3 DNA reads TGTGCCAGCAGTTTATTAACAGCCTACGAGCAGTACTTC. Protein product: CASSLLTAYEQYF. Using reference TRBV28 and TRBJ2-7 for the parts outside the CDR3, the full variable domain is DVKVTQSSRYLVKRTGEKVFLECVQDMDHENMFWYRQDPGLGLRLIYFSYDVKMKEKGDIPEGYSVSREKKERFSLILESASTNQTSMYLCASSLLTAYEQYFGPGTRLTVT.

This chain connects TRBV28 to TRBJ1-4, with D possibly being TRBD1 (6 bases). Trimming cost V 6 bases and J 7 bases, with 12 bases left between them. Germline loops: CDR1 MDHEN, CDR2 SYDVKM. The CDR3 has 13 amino acids. CDR3 region: CASRQGPSEKLFF. CDR3 in DNA: TGTGCCAGCAGACAGGGCCCCTCTGAAAAACTGTTTTTT.

In this sample, this clone turned up once. J is TRBJ1-5 and V is TRBV6-4; no clear D gene. Germline V lookup: CDR1 MRHNA, CDR2 SNTAGT. The ends were cut back, 4 bases at V and 0 bases at J, with 7 bases in the middle. The CDR3 spans 14 residues. The DNA for the CDR3 is TGTGCCAGCAGTGCAGAGTATAGCAATCAGCCCCAGCATTTT. This codes for CASSAEYSNQPQHF.

This clone appeared once. The rearrangement joins TRBV10-3 to TRBJ2-2; D gene uncertain. Germline V gene lookup returns CDR1 ENHRY and CDR2 SYGVKD. This CDR3 has 12 residues. Trimming stripped 6 bases from V and 0 bases from J, with 2 bases between. The CDR3 region has the DNA TGTGCCATCAGCCCGAACACCGGGGAGCTGTTTTTT. It yields the protein CAISPNTGELFF.

This clone occurred once. The chain carries TRBV3-1 (or the pseudogene TRBV3-2) and TRBJ2-5; TRBD1 matches at 8 bases. The V and J ends lost 4 bases and 2 bases, in that order; junction bases with no gene match: 6. The CDR3 has 15 amino acids. From germline, CDR1 is LGHDT and CDR2 YNNKEL (reference sequence). The CDR3 DNA is TGTGCCAGCAGCCCGACCGGACAGGGACAAGAGACCCAGTACTTC. Translation gives CASSPTGQGQETQYF.

The rearrangement links TRBV4-3 to TRBJ1-6; 7 nucleotides line up with TRBD1. Germline CDR1 reads LGHNA; CDR2 reads YSLEER. This CDR3 region has 14 residues. Germline trimming cut 2 bases from V and 10 bases from J; bases unmatched to any gene: 5. In DNA, the CDR3 is TGCGCCAGCAGCCAACGGACAGGAGACTCACCCCTCCACTTT. As protein: CASSQRTGDSPLHF.

V usage is TRBV14 and J usage is TRBJ1-2; TRBD1 is a possible D gene (6 bases). With 2 bases removed from V and 5 bases from J, the gap between germline ends came to 12 bases. The CDR3 is 14 residues long. Germline V gives CDR1 SGHDN, CDR2 FVKESK. CDR3 region: CASSQYQGRYGYTF. CDR3 coding DNA: TGTGCCAGCAGCCAATACCAGGGGAGGTATGGCTACACCTTC. Drawing the rest from reference TRBV14 and TRBJ1-2, the complete variable domain is EAGVTQFPSHSVIEKGQTVTLRCDPISGHDNLYWYRRVMGKEIKFLLHFVKESKQDESGMPNNRFLAERTGGTYSTLKVQPAELEDSGVYFCASSQYQGRYGYTFGSGTRLTVV.

Here the CDR3 DNA reads TGCAGCGTAGGGGGCTGGTCTAACTATGGCTACACCTTC. It codes for CSVGGWSNYGYTF. The rearrangement links TRBV29-1 to TRBJ1-2, with 7 bases fitting TRBD1. This CDR3 comprises 13 residues. The germline CDR1 and CDR2 sequences are SQVTM and ANQGSEA. J was trimmed by 0 bases and V by 6 bases; bases with no gene match: 4.

This sequence joins TRBV11-3 and TRBJ1-3; the D gene is possibly TRBD1 (6 bases). This CDR3 spans 16 amino acids. The germline gives CDR1 SGHNT, CDR2 YENEEA. Between the trimmed V and J ends, which lost 6 bases and 0 bases, there was a span of 15 bases. CDR3 residues: CASRSRDRSSGNTIYF. For the CDR3, the DNA is TGTGCCAGCAGGAGTCGAGACAGGAGCTCTGGAAACACCATATATTTT.

This clone turned up a few times. The V and J genes are TRBV20-1 and TRBJ1-4; D remains unclear. Per the germline V gene, CDR1 is DFQATT and CDR2 is SNEGSKA (reference sequence). There are 11 residues in the CDR3. V lost 1 base and J lost 8, with 5 bases in between. For the CDR3, the DNA is TGCAGTGCTAGAGGTGTCGAAAAACTGTTTTTT. Translating it yields CSARGVEKLFF.

The chain recombines TRBV10-3 with TRBJ1-2, with D unclear. Germline V gives CDR1 ENHRY, CDR2 SYGVKD. V was pared by 11 bases and J by 4 bases, with 14 bases between. The CDR3 totals 12 residues. DNA of the CDR3: TGTGCCCTGTCCGGGGATGCCTATGGCTACACCTTC. Protein product: CALSGDAYGYTF.

The chain uses TRBV11-2 and TRBJ2-5; no firm D call. The CDR3 covers 13 residues. In germline, CDR1 is SGHAT, CDR2 FQNNGV. Trimming removed 3 bases from V and 5 bases from J, with 10 bases in between. CDR3 protein: CASSFPGEETQYF. The DNA for the CDR3 is TGTGCCAGCAGCTTTCCCGGAGAGGAGACCCAGTACTTC.

V is TRBV5-1 and J is TRBJ1-6; the D gene is possibly TRBD1 (5 bases). Deletions cut 0 bases from V and 5 bases from J, with 9 bases between. Germline CDR1 SGHRS, CDR2 YFSETQ. The CDR3 consists of 15 residues. DNA of the CDR3: TGCGCCAGCAGCTTGGCATCAGGGCATAATTCACCCCTCCACTTT. This codes for CASSLASGHNSPLHF.

The chain recombines TRBV7-9 with TRBJ2-7; D remains unclear. Trimming stripped 5 bases from V and 0 bases from J, with 8 bases between. The germline CDR1 and CDR2 sequences are SEHNR and FQNEAQ (reference sequence). The CDR3 sequence is 13 residues long. The CDR3 DNA reads TGTGCCAGCAGCCCCGAATCCTCCTACGAGCAGTACTTC. Protein product: CASSPESSYEQYF.

In nucleotides, the CDR3 is TGTGCCAGTAGTGAAAGGCAGCAGAACTATGGCTACACCTTC. Translated: CASSERQQNYGYTF. This rearrangement joins TRBV19 to TRBJ1-2; unclear D gene. Germline V gene data show CDR1 as LNHDA and CDR2 as SQIVND (reference sequence). V lost 5 bases, J lost 2 bases, and 12 bases lay in between. This CDR3 has 14 amino acids.